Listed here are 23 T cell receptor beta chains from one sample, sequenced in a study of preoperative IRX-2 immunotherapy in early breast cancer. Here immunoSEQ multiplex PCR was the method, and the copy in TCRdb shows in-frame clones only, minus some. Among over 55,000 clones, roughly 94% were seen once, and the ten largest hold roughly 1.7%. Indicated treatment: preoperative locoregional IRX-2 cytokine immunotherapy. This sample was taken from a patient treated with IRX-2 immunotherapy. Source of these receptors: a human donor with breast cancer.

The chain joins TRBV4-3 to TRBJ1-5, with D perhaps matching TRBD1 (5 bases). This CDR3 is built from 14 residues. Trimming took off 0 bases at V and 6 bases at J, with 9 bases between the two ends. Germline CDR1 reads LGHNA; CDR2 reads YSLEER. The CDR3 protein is CASSQDLQGQPQHF. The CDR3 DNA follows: TGCGCCAGCAGCCAAGATCTTCAGGGTCAGCCCCAGCATTTT.

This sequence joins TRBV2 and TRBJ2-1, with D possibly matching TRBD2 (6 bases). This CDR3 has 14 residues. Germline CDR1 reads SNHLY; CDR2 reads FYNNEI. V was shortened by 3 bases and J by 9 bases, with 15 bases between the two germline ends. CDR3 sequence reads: CASSETMGTGEQFF. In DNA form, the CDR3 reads TGTGCCAGCAGTGAGACTATGGGGACTGGTGAGCAGTTCTTC.

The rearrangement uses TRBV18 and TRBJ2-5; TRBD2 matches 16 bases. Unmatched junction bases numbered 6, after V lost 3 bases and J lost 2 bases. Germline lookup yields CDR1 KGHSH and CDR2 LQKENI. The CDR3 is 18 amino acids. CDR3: CASSPGLAGGTGQETQYF. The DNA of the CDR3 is TGTGCCAGCTCACCGGGACTAGCGGGGGGGACCGGTCAAGAGACCCAGTACTTC. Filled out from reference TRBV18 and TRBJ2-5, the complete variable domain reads NAGVMQNPRHLVRRRGQEARLRCSPMKGHSHVYWYRQLPEEGLKFMVYLQKENIIDESGMPKERFSAEFPKEGPSILRIQQVVRGDSAAYFCASSPGLAGGTGQETQYFGPGTRLLVL.

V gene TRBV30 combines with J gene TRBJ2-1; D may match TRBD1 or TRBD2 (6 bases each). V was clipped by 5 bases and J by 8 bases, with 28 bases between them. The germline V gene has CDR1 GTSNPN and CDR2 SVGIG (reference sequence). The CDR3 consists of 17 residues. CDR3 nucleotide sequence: TGTGCCTGGGCCCAAGGGTTCTCGTCCTGGGGGGCCGATGAGCAGTTCTTC. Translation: CAWAQGFSSWGADEQFF. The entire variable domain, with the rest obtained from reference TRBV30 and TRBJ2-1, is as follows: SQTIHQWPATLVQPVGSPLSLECTVEGTSNPNLYWYRQAAGRGLQLLFYSVGIGQISSEVPQNLSASRPQDRQFILSSKKLLLSDSGFYLCAWAQGFSSWGADEQFFGPGTRLTVL.

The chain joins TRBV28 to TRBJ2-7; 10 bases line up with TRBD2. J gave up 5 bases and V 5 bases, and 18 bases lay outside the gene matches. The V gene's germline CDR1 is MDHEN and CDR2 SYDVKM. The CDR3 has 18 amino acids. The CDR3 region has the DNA TGTGCCAGCAGTCTCCTGACTAGCGGGCGTCGTGTCGTGGACGAGCAGTACTTC. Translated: CASSLLTSGRRVVDEQYF.

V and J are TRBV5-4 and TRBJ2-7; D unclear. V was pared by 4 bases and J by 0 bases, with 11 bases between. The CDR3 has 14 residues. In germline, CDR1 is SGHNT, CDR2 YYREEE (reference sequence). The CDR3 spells CASSPEPGSYEQYF. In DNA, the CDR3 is TGTGCCAGCAGCCCCGAGCCTGGCTCCTACGAGCAGTACTTC.

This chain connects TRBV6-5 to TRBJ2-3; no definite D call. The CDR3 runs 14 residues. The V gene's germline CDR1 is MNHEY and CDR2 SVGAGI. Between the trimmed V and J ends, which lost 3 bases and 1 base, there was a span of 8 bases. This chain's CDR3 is CASSYLGGTDTQYF. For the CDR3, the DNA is TGTGCCAGCAGTTATTTAGGCGGCACAGATACGCAGTATTTT.

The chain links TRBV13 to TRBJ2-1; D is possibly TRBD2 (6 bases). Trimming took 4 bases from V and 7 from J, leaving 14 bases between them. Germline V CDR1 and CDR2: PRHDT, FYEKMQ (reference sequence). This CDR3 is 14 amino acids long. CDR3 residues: CASSSGTELNEQFF. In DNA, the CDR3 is TGTGCCAGCAGCTCGGGGACTGAGCTAAATGAGCAGTTCTTC.

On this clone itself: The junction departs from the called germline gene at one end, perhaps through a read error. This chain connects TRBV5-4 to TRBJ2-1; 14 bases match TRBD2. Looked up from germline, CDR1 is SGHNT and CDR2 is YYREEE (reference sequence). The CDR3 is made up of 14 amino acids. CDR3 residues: CASSLGLAGALPVF. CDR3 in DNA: TGTGCCAGCAGCCTGGGACTAGCGGGGGCTCTACCGGTCTTC.

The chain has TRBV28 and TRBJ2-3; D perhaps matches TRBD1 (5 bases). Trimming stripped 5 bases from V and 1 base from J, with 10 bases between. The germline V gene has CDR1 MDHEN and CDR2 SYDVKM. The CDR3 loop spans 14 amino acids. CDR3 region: CASSRLTGTDTQYF. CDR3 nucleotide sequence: TGTGCCAGCAGTAGACTGACAGGCACAGATACGCAGTATTTT.

In DNA, the CDR3 is TGTGCCAGCAGCTGGGGGGGGAACACTGAAGCTTTCTTT. Translated, it gives CASSWGGNTEAFF. This chain links TRBV5-8 with TRBJ1-1, with D possibly TRBD1 on 5 matching bases. The CDR3 totals 13 residues. V was trimmed by 3 bases and J by 1 base, leaving 7 bases between them. Germline V gives CDR1 SGHTS, CDR2 YDEGEE.

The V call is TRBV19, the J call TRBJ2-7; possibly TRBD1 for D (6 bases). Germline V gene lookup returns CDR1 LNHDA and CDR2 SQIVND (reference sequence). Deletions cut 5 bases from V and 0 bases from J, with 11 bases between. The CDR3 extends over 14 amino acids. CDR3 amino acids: CASSVTGSSYEQYF. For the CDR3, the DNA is TGTGCCAGTAGTGTTACAGGGAGCTCCTACGAGCAGTACTTC.

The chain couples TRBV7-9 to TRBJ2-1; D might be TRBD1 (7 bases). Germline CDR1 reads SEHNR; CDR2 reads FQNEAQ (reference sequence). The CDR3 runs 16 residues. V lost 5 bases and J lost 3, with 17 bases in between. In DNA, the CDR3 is TGTGCCAGCAGCGACACCGACAGGGAGGACTACAATGAGCAGTTCTTC. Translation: CASSDTDREDYNEQFF.

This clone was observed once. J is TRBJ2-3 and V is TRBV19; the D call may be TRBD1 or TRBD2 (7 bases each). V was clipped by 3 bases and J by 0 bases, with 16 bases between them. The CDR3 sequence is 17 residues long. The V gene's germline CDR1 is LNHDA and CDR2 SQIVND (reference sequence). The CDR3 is CASSISGGGPSTDTQYF. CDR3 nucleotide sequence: TGTGCCAGTAGTATCTCAGGGGGGGGGCCGAGCACAGATACGCAGTATTTT.

The CDR3, as DNA: TGTGCCTGGAGTGTACCGCTGGGGGATCGAGAGACCCAGTACTTC. It is translated as CAWSVPLGDRETQYF. The chain links TRBV30 to TRBJ2-5, with D perhaps TRBD1 or TRBD2 (5 bases each). Trimming stripped 0 bases from V and 4 bases from J, with 15 bases between. The germline gives CDR1 GTSNPN, CDR2 SVGIG (reference sequence). The CDR3 contains 15 residues.

The CDR3 region is CASSKGLASWDEQYF. The CDR3, as DNA: TGTGCCAGCAGCAAAGGACTAGCTAGTTGGGACGAGCAGTACTTC. The chain joins TRBV21-1 to TRBJ2-7; no DNA check was done on the table's D call, TRBD2. TRBV21-1 represents a pseudogene. This CDR3 spans 15 amino acids.

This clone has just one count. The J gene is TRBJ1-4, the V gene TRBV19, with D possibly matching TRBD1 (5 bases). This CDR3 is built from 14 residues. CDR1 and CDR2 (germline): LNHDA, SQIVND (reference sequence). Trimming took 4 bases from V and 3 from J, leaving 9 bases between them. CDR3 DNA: TGTGCCAGTAGTACAGGGTGGGCTAATGAAAAACTGTTTTTT. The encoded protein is CASSTGWANEKLFF.

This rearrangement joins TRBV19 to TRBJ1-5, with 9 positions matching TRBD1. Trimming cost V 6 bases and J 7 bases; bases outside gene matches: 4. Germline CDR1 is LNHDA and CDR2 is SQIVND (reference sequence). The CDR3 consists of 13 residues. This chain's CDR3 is CASRDRGKQPQHF. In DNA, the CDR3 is TGTGCCAGTAGAGACAGGGGGAAACAGCCCCAGCATTTT.

DNA for the CDR3: TGTGCCAGCAGCTTGTTGGGGACAGGGCCCTACGAGCAGTACTTC. As protein: CASSLLGTGPYEQYF. The chain combines TRBV5-6 with TRBJ2-7, with 9 positions matching TRBD1. The length of the CDR3 is 15 residues. V was pared by 1 base and J by 2 bases, with 4 bases of the junction left unmatched. CDR1 and CDR2 from the germline V gene are SGHDT and YYEEEE.

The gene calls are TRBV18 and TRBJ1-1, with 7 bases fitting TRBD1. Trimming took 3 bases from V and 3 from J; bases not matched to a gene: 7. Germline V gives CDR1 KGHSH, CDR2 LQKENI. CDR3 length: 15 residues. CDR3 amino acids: CASSPLGQPDTEAFF. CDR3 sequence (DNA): TGTGCCAGCTCACCGCTGGGACAGCCCGACACTGAAGCTTTCTTT. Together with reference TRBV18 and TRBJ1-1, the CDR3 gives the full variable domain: NAGVMQNPRHLVRRRGQEARLRCSPMKGHSHVYWYRQLPEEGLKFMVYLQKENIIDESGMPKERFSAEFPKEGPSILRIQQVVRGDSAAYFCASSPLGQPDTEAFFGQGTRLTVV.

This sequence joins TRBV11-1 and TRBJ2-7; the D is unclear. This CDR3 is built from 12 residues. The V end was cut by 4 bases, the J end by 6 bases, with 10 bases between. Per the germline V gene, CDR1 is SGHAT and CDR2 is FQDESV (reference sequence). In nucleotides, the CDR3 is TGTGCCAGCAGCTCAATACGGAGCGAGCAGTACTTC. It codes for CASSSIRSEQYF.

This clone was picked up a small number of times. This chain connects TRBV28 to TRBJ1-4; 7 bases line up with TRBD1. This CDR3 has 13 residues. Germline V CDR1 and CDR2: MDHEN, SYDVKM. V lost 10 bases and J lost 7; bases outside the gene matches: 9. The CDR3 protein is CATSRQGGEKLFF. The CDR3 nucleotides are TGTGCCACCTCGAGACAGGGTGGTGAAAAACTGTTTTTT.

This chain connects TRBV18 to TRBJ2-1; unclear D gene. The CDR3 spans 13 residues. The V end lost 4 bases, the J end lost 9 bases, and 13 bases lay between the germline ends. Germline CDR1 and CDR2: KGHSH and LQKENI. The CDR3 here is CASSQTGEFEQFF. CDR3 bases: TGTGCCAGCTCACAGACCGGCGAGTTTGAGCAGTTCTTC.